This T cell receptor beta chain was identified in a study of blood T cell repertoires in COVID-19. The wider study: Donors in the United States, Italy and Spain gave samples during acute or convalescent COVID-19. In each case, the material was cDNA or gDNA derived from T cells, B-cell-depleted T cells, or PBMCs.

The germline V gene has CDR1 ENHRY and CDR2 SYGVKD. The CDR3 is 15 residues long. With 4 bases removed from V and 4 bases from J, the gap between germline ends came to 16 bases. Study processing details: Cell counts per sample came from amplifying reference gene primers. Libraries were prepared by immunoSEQ multiplex PCR; TCRdb keeps only in-frame clonotypes and omits some of them. V and J calls and clone size are copied from that table; D and trimming were computed from the DNA. Among about 49,000 clones listed, 85% to 95% were seen once. Specimen: peripheral blood. This chain uses TRBV10-3 with TRBJ1-1, with D perhaps TRBD1 (6 bases). This clonotype originated in a man aged 55-75 years with COVID-19, enrolled during active disease. CDR3 coding DNA: TGTGCCATCAGTGGGGACCTTGGGGGCAGCACTGAAGCTTTCTTT. Its protein product is CAISGDLGGSTEAFF.